The 13 T cell receptor beta chains in this list originate from one sample, sequenced in a study of T-cell reconstitution after alpha-beta-depleted transplantation in children. Preparing the TCRbeta library involved the use of unique molecular identifiers. Using its own MiXCR run on the PCR reads, TCRdb lists one record per CDR3 protein. This sample has roughly 500,000 distinct CDR3 sequences, with 32% found just once. Specimen: PBMCs from the stem cell graft donor, collected from the stem cell graft. Every receptor here comes from a human donor who donated a stem cell graft to a child with aplastic anemia.

This clonotype was detected only a few times. The rearrangement joins TRBV7-9 to TRBJ2-7; no clear D. Trimming took off 5 bases at V and 7 bases at J, with 9 bases between the two ends. The CDR3 length is 11 residues. CDR1 is SEHNR, CDR2 FQNEAQ, per germline (reference sequence). The CDR3 region has the DNA TGTGCCAGCAGCGTGGGAATGGAGCAGTACTTC. Encoded protein: CASSVGMEQYF.

The chain employs TRBV5-1 and TRBJ2-2; 10 bases line up with TRBD2. Germline CDR1 reads SGHRS; CDR2 reads YFSETQ. The V gene end was trimmed by 2 bases and the J gene end by 1 base; junction bases not matched to a gene: 8. This CDR3 region has 18 residues. The CDR3 region has the DNA TGCGCCAGCAGCTTAGGCCGACCTAGCGGGAGGAACACCGGGGAGCTGTTTTTT. Translation gives CASSLGRPSGRNTGELFF.

The rearrangement uses TRBV29-1 and TRBJ2-1; 10 bases match TRBD2. This CDR3 contains 15 residues. Germline lookup yields CDR1 SQVTM and CDR2 ANQGSEA. V dropped 6 bases and J dropped 6; count of bases not matched to a gene: 11. CDR3 coding DNA: TGCAGCGTAGACAGCGGGACTAGCGTTTCCAATGAGCAGTTCTTC. Translation gives CSVDSGTSVSNEQFF.

The V gene is TRBV12-3 or TRBV12-4, the J gene TRBJ1-1; 8 bases match TRBD1. The V gene end was trimmed by 7 bases and the J gene end by 1 base; junction bases not matched to a gene: 8. The CDR3 has 15 residues. The CDR3 loop is CASTLQGTGNTEAFF. CDR3 nucleotide sequence: TGTGCCAGCACCCTCCAGGGGACAGGGAACACTGAAGCTTTCTTT.

The chain uses TRBV20-1 and TRBJ2-1; 8 bases are a match to TRBD2. The CDR3 has 14 residues. V trimming: 3 bases; J trimming: 0 bases; junction bases outside the gene matches: 1. Germline CDR1 reads DFQATT; CDR2 reads SNEGSKA (reference sequence). The chain's CDR3 is CSASRGGSYNEQFF. CDR3 nucleotides: TGCAGTGCTAGCCGGGGGGGCTCCTACAATGAGCAGTTCTTC.

This chain connects TRBV5-1 to TRBJ2-5, with 7 bases lining up with TRBD2. This CDR3 region has 15 residues. V gave up 5 bases and J gave up 5 bases; unmatched junction bases: 12. Germline V gene lookup returns CDR1 SGHRS and CDR2 YFSETQ. The CDR3 region has the DNA TGCGCCAGCAGTGAGGTAGCGGGTAAACAGGAGACCCAGTACTTC. It specifies CASSEVAGKQETQYF.

V and J are TRBV29-1 and TRBJ1-2; D remains unclear. The V gene's germline CDR1 is SQVTM and CDR2 ANQGSEA. The CDR3 contains 11 residues. Trimming took off 5 bases at V and 3 bases at J, with 7 bases between the two ends. CDR3 nucleotide sequence: TGCAGCGTTTGGACTGACTATGGCTACACCTTC. Its protein product is CSVWTDYGYTF.

The chain links TRBV14 to TRBJ2-1; 12 bases line up with TRBD2. J lost 13 bases, V lost 0 bases, and 4 bases had no gene match. The CDR3 has 14 residues. Germline values: CDR1 SGHDN, CDR2 FVKESK. The CDR3 DNA follows: TGTGCCAGCAGCCAAGACCTAGCGGGAGGGCCCCAGTTCTTC. Translating it yields CASSQDLAGGPQFF.

V gene TRBV12-3 or TRBV12-4 combines with J gene TRBJ2-6; D unresolved. The length of the CDR3 is 15 residues. The V and J ends lost 6 bases and 4 bases respectively, with 13 bases between them. CDR3 in amino acids: CASSVLTDGANVLTF. CDR3 sequence (DNA): TGTGCCAGCAGCGTACTGACGGACGGGGCCAACGTCCTGACTTTC.

V usage is TRBV30 and J usage is TRBJ1-1, with D possibly TRBD1 on 5 matching bases. Looked up from germline, CDR1 is GTSNPN and CDR2 is SVGIG (reference sequence). V was pared by 7 bases and J by 1 base, with 13 bases between. The CDR3 contains 13 residues. CDR3 region: CALEVTENTEAFF. CDR3 nucleotide sequence: TGTGCCTTAGAGGTGACAGAGAACACTGAAGCTTTCTTT.

This chain links TRBV15 with TRBJ2-3; tentative D call: TRBD2 (5 bases). V lost 0 bases, J lost 0 bases, and 10 bases lay in between. Germline V gene data show CDR1 as LNHNV and CDR2 as YYDKDF (reference sequence). The CDR3 runs 16 residues. The CDR3 protein is CATSRDVGGSTDTQYF. CDR3 in DNA: TGTGCCACCAGCAGAGATGTTGGCGGGAGCACAGATACGCAGTATTTT.

This chain links TRBV20-1 with TRBJ2-7; tentatively, D is TRBD2 (5 bases). From germline, CDR1 is DFQATT and CDR2 SNEGSKA (reference sequence). The CDR3 consists of 16 residues. Trimming left V 5 bases short and J 0 bases short, with 20 bases between. CDR3 DNA: TGCAGTGCTCGTCGGGATGGGGAGTCAAGCTCCTACGAGCAGTACGTC. Translated, it gives CSARRDGESSSYEQYV.

The V call is TRBV18, the J call TRBJ2-1, with a tentative D call TRBD2 (5 bases). Between the trimmed V and J ends, which lost 3 bases and 1 base, there was a span of 10 bases. Germline values: CDR1 KGHSH, CDR2 LQKENI. CDR3 size: 15 residues. The CDR3 DNA reads as TGTGCCAGCTCACCGTGGACTGAATCCTACAATGAGCAGTTCTTC. Its protein is CASSPWTESYNEQFF.